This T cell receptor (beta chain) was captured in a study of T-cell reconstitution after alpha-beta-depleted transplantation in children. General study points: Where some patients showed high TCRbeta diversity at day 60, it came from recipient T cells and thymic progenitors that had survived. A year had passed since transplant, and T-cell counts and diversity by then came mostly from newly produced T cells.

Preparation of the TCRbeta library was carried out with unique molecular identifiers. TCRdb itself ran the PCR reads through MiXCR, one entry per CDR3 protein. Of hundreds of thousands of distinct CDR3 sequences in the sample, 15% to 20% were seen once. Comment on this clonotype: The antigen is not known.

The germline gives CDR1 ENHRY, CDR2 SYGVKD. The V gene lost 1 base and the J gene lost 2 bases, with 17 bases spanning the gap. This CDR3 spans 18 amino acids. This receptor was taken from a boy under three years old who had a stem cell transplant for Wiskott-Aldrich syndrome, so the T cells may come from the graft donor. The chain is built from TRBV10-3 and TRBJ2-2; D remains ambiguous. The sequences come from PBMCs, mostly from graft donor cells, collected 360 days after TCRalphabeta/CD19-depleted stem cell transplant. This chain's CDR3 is CAISEFRVGQPNTGELFF. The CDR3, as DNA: TGTGCCATCAGTGAGTTTCGGGTGGGCCAGCCCAACACCGGGGAGCTGTTTTTT.